A single sample is the source of the 10 T cell receptor beta chains below, sequenced in a study of OX40 agonist ivuxolimab in advanced cancers. TCRdb keeps only in-frame clones here, not all; method: immunoSEQ multiplex PCR. The sample contains around 50,000 clones, approximately 81% of which appear only once. This specimen was CD4+ or CD8+ T cells sorted from blood, taken in a trial of the OX40 agonist ivuxolimab. These receptors came from an adult with an advanced solid tumor such as melanoma, head and neck, liver or kidney cancer.

Notes on this clone: A junction boundary mismatches the germline segment, possibly from a read error. V gene TRBV11-2 combines with J gene TRBJ2-3; D uncertain. Germline-derived CDR1 and CDR2 are SGHAT and FQNNGV. The CDR3 contains 15 residues. The CDR3 loop is CASSLEPSSTDTQYF. The CDR3, as DNA: TGTGCCAGCAGCCTAGAGCCTTCTAGCACAGATACGCAGTATTTT.

The rearrangement uses TRBV10-3 and TRBJ2-1, with 12 bases aligning to TRBD2. The CDR3 totals 17 residues. The junction had 10 bases not matched to a gene; V was cut back by 5 bases and J by 5 bases. Germline loops: CDR1 ENHRY, CDR2 SYGVKD. The DNA of the CDR3 is TGTGCCATCAGTCAGGTGGCTAGCGGGGGGGTGGACAATGAGCAGTTCTTC. Translating gives CAISQVASGGVDNEQFF.

This chain uses TRBV7-2 with TRBJ2-3; TRBD2 matches 9 bases. This CDR3 region has 17 residues. Germline V gene data show CDR1 as SGHTA and CDR2 as FQGNSA. J lost 2 bases, V lost 5 bases, and 11 bases had no gene match. The CDR3 protein is CASSPSSGAVYTDTQYF. CDR3 sequence (DNA): TGTGCCAGCAGCCCATCTAGCGGGGCGGTATACACAGATACGCAGTATTTT.

The CDR3 region is CASSVSGPRPTGELFF. The CDR3 DNA sequence: TGTGCCAGCAGTGTCTCGGGACCGCGACCCACCGGGGAGCTGTTTTTT. The chain joins TRBV6-1 to TRBJ2-2, with D perhaps matching TRBD1 or TRBD2 (5 bases each). CDR3 length: 16 residues. Germline V gene data show CDR1 as MNHNS and CDR2 as SASEGT. The ends were cut back, 4 bases at V and 4 bases at J, with 16 bases in the middle.

The V and J genes are TRBV5-1 and TRBJ1-2, with 10 nucleotides matching TRBD1. The V and J ends lost 2 bases and 1 base, in that order; junction bases with no gene match: 2. CDR1 is SGHRS and CDR2 is YFSETQ in the germline V gene. This CDR3 spans 15 amino acids. This chain's CDR3 is CASSFGTGDNYGYTF. The CDR3 bases are TGCGCCAGCAGCTTTGGGACAGGGGATAACTATGGCTACACCTTC.

The chain links TRBV9 to TRBJ2-1, with D tentatively TRBD1 (5 bases). Germline-derived CDR1 and CDR2 are SGDLS and YYNGEE. V dropped 3 bases and J dropped 8 bases, with 15 bases sitting between them. CDR3 length: 14 amino acids. Here the CDR3 reads CASSGPSRADEQFF. The CDR3 nucleotides read TGTGCCAGCAGCGGCCCGAGCAGGGCAGATGAGCAGTTCTTC.

The chain recombines TRBV5-5 with TRBJ1-3; tentatively, D is TRBD1 (6 bases). Trimming cost V 0 bases and J 4 bases, with 11 bases left between them. The germline CDR1 and CDR2 sequences are SGHKS and YYEKEE (reference sequence). The length of the CDR3 is 15 residues. The CDR3: CASSLVTGIGNTIYF. The CDR3 DNA reads TGTGCCAGCAGCTTGGTTACAGGGATCGGAAACACCATATATTTT.

The chain is built from TRBV11-3 and TRBJ2-1; TRBD2 matches 11 bases. After removal of 8 bases from V and 5 bases from J, the junction contained 11 bases not matched to a gene. Germline assignment: CDR1 SGHNT and CDR2 YENEEA. The CDR3 sequence is 16 residues long. The chain's CDR3 is CASSLWGTSGDNEQFF. CDR3 DNA: TGTGCCAGCTCCCTATGGGGGACTAGCGGAGACAATGAGCAGTTCTTC.

V usage is TRBV7-6 and J usage is TRBJ1-1; 9 nucleotides agree with TRBD1. In germline, CDR1 is SGHVS, CDR2 FNYEAQ. The CDR3 consists of 14 residues. Germline trimming cut 4 bases from V and 5 bases from J; bases unmatched to any gene: 5. In DNA, the CDR3 is TGTGCCAGCAGCTCAGGACAGGGGTATACTGAAGCTTTCTTT. Protein: CASSSGQGYTEAFF.

The chain couples TRBV13 to TRBJ2-7; tentatively, D is TRBD2 (6 bases). The CDR3 runs 15 residues. Trimming stripped 7 bases from V and 2 bases from J, with 18 bases between. Germline V gives CDR1 PRHDT, CDR2 FYEKMQ (reference sequence). In nucleotides, the CDR3 is TGTGCCAGCAACAAGCGTAGGGACTCAGCCTACGAGCAGTACTTC. This codes for CASNKRRDSAYEQYF. The full variable domain, rest sourced from reference TRBV13 and TRBJ2-7, is AAGVIQSPRHLIKEKRETATLKCYPIPRHDTVYWYQQGPGQDPQFLISFYEKMQSDKGSIPDRFSAQQFSDYHSELNMSSLELGDSALYFCASNKRRDSAYEQYFGPGTRLTVT.